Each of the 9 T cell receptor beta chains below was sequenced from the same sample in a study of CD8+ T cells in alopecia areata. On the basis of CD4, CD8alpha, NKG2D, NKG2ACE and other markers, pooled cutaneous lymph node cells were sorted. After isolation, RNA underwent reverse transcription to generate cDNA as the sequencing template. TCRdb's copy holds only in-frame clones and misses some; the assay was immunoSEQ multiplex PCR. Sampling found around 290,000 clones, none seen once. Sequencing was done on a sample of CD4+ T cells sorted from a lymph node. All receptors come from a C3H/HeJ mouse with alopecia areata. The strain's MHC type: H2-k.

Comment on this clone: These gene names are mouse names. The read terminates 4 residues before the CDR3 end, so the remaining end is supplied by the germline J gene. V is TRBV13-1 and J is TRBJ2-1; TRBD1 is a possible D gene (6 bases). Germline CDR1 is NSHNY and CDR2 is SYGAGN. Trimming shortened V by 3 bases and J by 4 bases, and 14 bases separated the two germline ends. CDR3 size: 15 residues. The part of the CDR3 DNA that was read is TGTGCCAGCAGTGGTCACCGGGACAATTATGCT. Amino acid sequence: CASSGHRDNYA. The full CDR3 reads CASSGHRDNYAEQFF.

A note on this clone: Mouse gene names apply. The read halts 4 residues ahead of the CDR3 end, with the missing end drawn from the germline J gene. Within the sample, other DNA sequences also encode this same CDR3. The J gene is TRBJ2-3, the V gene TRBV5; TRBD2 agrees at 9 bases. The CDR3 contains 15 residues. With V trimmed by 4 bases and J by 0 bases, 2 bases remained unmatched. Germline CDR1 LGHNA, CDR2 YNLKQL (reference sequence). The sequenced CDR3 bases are TGTGCCAGCAGCCGACTGGGGGCCAGTGCAGAA. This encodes CASSRLGASAE. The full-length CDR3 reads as CASSRLGASAETLYF.

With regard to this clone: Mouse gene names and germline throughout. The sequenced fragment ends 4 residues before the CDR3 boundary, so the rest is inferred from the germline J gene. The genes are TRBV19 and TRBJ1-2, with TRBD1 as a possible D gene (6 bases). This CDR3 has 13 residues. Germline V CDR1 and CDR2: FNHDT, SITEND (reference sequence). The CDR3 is CASSILGGLDYTF. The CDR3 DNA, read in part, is TGTGCCAGCAGTATTCTGGGGGGGCTC.

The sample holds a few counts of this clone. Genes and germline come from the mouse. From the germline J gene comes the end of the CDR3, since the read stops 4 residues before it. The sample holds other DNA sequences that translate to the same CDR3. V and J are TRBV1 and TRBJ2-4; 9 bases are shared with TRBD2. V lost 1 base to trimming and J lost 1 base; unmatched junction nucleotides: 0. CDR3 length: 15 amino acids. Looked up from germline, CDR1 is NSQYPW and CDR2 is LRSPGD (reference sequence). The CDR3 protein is CTCSAGLGGQNTLYF. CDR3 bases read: TGCACCTGCAGTGCAGGACTGGGGGGTCAAAAC.

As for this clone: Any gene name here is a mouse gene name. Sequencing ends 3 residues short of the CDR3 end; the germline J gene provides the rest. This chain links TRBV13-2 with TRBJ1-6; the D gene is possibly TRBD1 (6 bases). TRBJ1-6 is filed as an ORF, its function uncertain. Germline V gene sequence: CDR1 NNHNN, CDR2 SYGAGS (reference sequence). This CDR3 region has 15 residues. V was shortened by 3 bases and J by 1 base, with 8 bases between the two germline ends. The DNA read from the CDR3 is TGTGCCAGCGGTGCTACAGGGTCCTATAATTCGCCC. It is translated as CASGATGSYNSP. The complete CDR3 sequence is CASGATGSYNSPLYF.

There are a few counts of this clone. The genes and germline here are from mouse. The CDR3 region is CASSQDLGHHNSPLYF. The CDR3 bases that were read are TGTGCCAGCAGCCAAGACCTGGGACACCATAATTCGCCC. The V gene is TRBV5, the J gene TRBJ1-6; weak D call: TRBD1 (6 bases). The CDR3 goes on 3 residues after the read ends, and that part is filled in from the germline J gene. TRBJ1-6 is noted as an ORF with a role that remains uncertain. Trimming removed 0 bases at V and 5 bases at J, with 11 bases between. This CDR3 region has 16 residues. The V gene's germline CDR1 is LGHNA and CDR2 YNLKQL (reference sequence).

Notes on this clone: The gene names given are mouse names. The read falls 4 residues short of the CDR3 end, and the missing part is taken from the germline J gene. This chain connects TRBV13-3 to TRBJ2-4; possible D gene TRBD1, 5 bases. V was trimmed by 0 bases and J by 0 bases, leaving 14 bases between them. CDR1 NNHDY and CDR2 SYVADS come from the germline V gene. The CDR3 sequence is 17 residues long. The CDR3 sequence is CASSDAKQAPSQNTLYF. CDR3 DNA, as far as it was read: TGTGCCAGCAGTGATGCAAAACAGGCTCCTAGTCAAAAC.

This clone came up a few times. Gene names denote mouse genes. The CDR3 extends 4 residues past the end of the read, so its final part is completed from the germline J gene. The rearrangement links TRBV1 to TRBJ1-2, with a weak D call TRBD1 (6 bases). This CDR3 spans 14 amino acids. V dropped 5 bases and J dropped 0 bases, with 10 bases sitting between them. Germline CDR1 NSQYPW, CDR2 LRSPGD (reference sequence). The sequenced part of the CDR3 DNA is TGCACCTGCAGTAGGGACAATGCAAACTCC. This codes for CTCSRDNANS. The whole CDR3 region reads CTCSRDNANSDYTF.

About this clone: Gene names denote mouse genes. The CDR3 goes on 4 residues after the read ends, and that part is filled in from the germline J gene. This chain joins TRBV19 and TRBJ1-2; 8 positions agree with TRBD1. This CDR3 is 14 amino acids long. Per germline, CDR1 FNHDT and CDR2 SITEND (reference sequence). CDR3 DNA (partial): TGTGCCAGCAGTCCACGGGACAGGAGAGAC. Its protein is CASSPRDRRD. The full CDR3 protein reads CASSPRDRRDDYTF.